These T cell receptor beta chains were read from a single sample in a study of T cell repertoires in cytomegalovirus infection. One entry per CDR3 protein results from TCRdb running MiXCR on the reads. Of approximately 990,000 distinct CDR3 sequences listed, more than 25% are singletons. No antigens are known for them. Specimen: cultured CD8+ T cells from PBMCs, collected from culture after CMV antigen stimulation. The receptor source for this set is a human donor in good health (CMV status not recorded). Some clones in this sample may be carry-over from other donors' samples. Each CDR3 is given with its conserved first and last residue. D genes are given only for firm matches. Clone size appears in some rows only: once, few, many, or a class for an expanded clone.

TRBJ2-2	TRBV7-6	TRBD1	many	CASSPPDRGPNTGELFF	TGTGCCAGCAGCCCCCCCGACAGGGGACCGAACACCGGGGAGCTGTTTTTT
TRBJ2-1	TRBV27	NA	few	CASSLSSVTGYNEQFF	TGTGCCAGCAGTTTATCTTCCGTGACTGGCTACAATGAGCAGTTCTTC
TRBJ1-5	TRBV15	TRBD1	NA	CATSRDRARGIQPQHF	TGTGCCACCAGCAGAGATCGTGCCAGGGGGATTCAGCCCCAGCATTTT
TRBJ1-6	TRBV7-6	NA	NA	CASSNSPLHF	TGTGCCAGTTCTAATTCACCCCTCCACTTT
TRBJ2-1	TRBV6-2/TRBV6-3	NA	NA	CASALGYNEQFF	TGTGCCAGCGCCCTGGGCTACAATGAGCAGTTCTTC
TRBJ1-6	TRBV7-2	NA	many	CASSPGTALSYNSPLHF	TGTGCCAGCAGCCCTGGGACCGCGCTGTCCTATAATTCACCCCTCCACTTT
TRBJ2-1	TRBV6-5	TRBD1	few	CASSSGQGVLDEQFF	TGTGCCAGCAGTTCCGGACAGGGAGTGCTCGATGAGCAGTTCTTC
TRBJ2-7	TRBV7-9	NA	NA	CASSPGGTTTHYFSYEQYF	TGTGCCAGCAGCCCTGGTGGGACGACGACTCACTACTTCTCCTACGAGCAGTACTTC
TRBJ1-2	TRBV27	NA	NA	CASSLGLVGPGANYGYTF	TGTGCCAGCAGTTTAGGTTTGGTCGGGCCGGGGGCTAACTATGGCTACACCTTC
TRBJ2-7	TRBV6-5	NA	NA	CASSRGRDRLYEQYF	TGTGCCAGCAGCAGGGGTCGGGACCGTCTCTACGAGCAGTACTTC
TRBJ2-1	TRBV19	NA	NA	CASSIADSLNNEQFF	TGTGCCAGTAGTATAGCAGATTCGCTTAACAATGAGCAGTTCTTC
TRBJ2-2	TRBV7-3	NA	NA	CVSANGRGGTGELFF	TGTGTCAGCGCGAATGGCAGGGGGGGCACCGGGGAGCTGTTTTTT
TRBJ1-1	TRBV9	NA	many	CASSVQGNTEAFF	TGTGCCAGCAGCGTACAGGGGAACACTGAAGCTTTCTTT
TRBJ2-5	TRBV6-6	TRBD1	once	CASSPADREQETQYF	TGTGCCAGCAGTCCCGCGGACAGGGAGCAGGAGACCCAGTACTTC
TRBJ2-2	TRBV6-2/TRBV6-3	NA	NA	CASSSLRSEITGELFF	TGTGCCAGCAGTTCCTTGAGGAGCGAAATAACCGGGGAGCTGTTTTTT
TRBJ2-5	TRBV20-1	NA	NA	CSARDGRAQETQYF	TGCAGTGCTAGAGACGGCAGGGCACAAGAGACCCAGTACTTC
TRBJ1-1	TRBV4-3	NA	NA	CASSQGLLGGVKNTEAFF	TGCGCCAGCAGCCAAGGACTTCTCGGGGGGGTAAAGAACACTGAAGCTTTCTTT
TRBJ2-3	TRBV5-4	TRBD2	NA	CASSPGTSRNTDTQYF	TGTGCCAGCAGCCCGGGGACTAGTAGGAACACAGATACGCAGTATTTT
TRBJ2-3	TRBV6-4	NA	many	CASSDSDTQYF	TGTGCCAGCAGTGACTCAGATACGCAGTATTTT
TRBJ1-5	TRBV6-4	NA	few	CASSAAYNRDNHGSNQPQHF	TGTGCCAGCAGTGCCGCCTATAACAGGGACAATCATGGTAGCAATCAGCCCCAGCATTTT
TRBJ1-6	TRBV27	NA	NA	CASSLDSFNSPLHF	TGTGCCAGCAGTTTGGACAGTTTCAATTCACCCCTCCACTTT
TRBJ2-5	TRBV14	TRBD2	NA	CASSQEEAGAFQETQYF	TGTGCCAGCAGCCAAGAAGAAGCGGGGGCCTTCCAAGAGACCCAGTACTTC
TRBJ2-3	TRBV5-4	NA	NA	CASAGDGSPDTQYF	TGTGCCAGCGCTGGGGATGGCTCCCCCGATACGCAGTATTTT
TRBJ1-2	TRBV25-1	NA	NA	CASSAPSALPTYGYTF	TGTGCCAGCAGTGCCCCCTCAGCTCTTCCAACCTATGGCTACACCTTC
TRBJ2-5	TRBV6-6	NA	few	CASSSGRTARIQETQYF	TGTGCCAGCAGTTCAGGACGTACGGCCCGTATCCAAGAGACCCAGTACTTC
TRBJ2-1	TRBV19	TRBD1	few	CASSISGQGNNEQFF	TGTGCCAGTAGTATCTCTGGACAGGGGAACAATGAGCAGTTCTTC
TRBJ2-5	TRBV27	TRBD2	NA	CASSWGGGPQETQYF	TGTGCCAGCAGTTGGGGGGGAGGCCCACAAGAGACCCAGTACTTC
TRBJ1-6	TRBV7-2	NA	NA	CASSGRIGRNSPLHF	TGTGCCAGCAGCGGGAGGATAGGGCGGAATTCACCCCTCCACTTT
TRBJ1-2	TRBV7-6	TRBD1	few	CASSLEPTGKSYGYTF	TGTGCCAGCAGCTTAGAGCCGACAGGGAAATCCTATGGCTACACCTTC
TRBJ1-6	TRBV7-8	TRBD1	many	CASSLARQGGSPLHF	TGTGCCAGCAGCTTAGCGCGACAGGGTGGTTCACCCCTCCACTTT
TRBJ2-3	TRBV6-2/TRBV6-3	NA	NA	CASRRDTQYF	TGTGCCAGCAGGAGGGATACGCAGTATTTT
TRBJ2-3	TRBV9	NA	NA	CASTSGSDTQYF	TGTGCCAGCACTTCGGGGTCAGATACGCAGTATTTT
TRBJ2-1	TRBV2	TRBD1	NA	CASIPGTGGASVNEQFF	TGTGCCAGCATCCCCGGGACAGGGGGCGCATCTGTGAATGAGCAGTTCTTC
TRBJ2-2	TRBV7-9	NA	few	CASSGGTLTGELFF	TGTGCCAGCAGCGGCGGGACCCTTACCGGGGAGCTGTTTTTT
TRBJ2-7	TRBV6-2/TRBV6-3	NA	NA	CASSYFLQGAEQYF	TGTGCCAGCAGTTACTTCCTACAGGGCGCCGAGCAGTACTTC
TRBJ1-6	TRBV12-3/TRBV12-4	NA	NA	CASSLSSTHSYNSPLHF	TGTGCCAGCAGTTTAAGTTCGACCCACTCCTATAATTCACCCCTCCACTTT
TRBJ2-7	TRBV6-5	NA	NA	CASRSTGPYEQYF	TGTGCCAGCAGATCAACAGGGCCCTACGAGCAGTACTTC
TRBJ2-3	TRBV7-9	TRBD2	few	CASTQGGADTQYF	TGTGCCAGCACCCAGGGAGGGGCAGATACGCAGTATTTT
TRBJ2-3	TRBV12-3/TRBV12-4	NA	few	CATYRGTQYF	TGTGCCACCTATAGGGGCACGCAGTATTTT
TRBJ2-6	TRBV29-1	NA	few	CSVFGANVLTF	TGCAGCGTCTTTGGGGCCAACGTCCTGACTTTC
TRBJ2-5	TRBV7-9	NA	few	CASSFLVLETQYF	TGTGCCAGCAGCTTTTTGGTTCTGGAGACCCAGTACTTC
TRBJ1-1	TRBV6-1	NA	few	CASRKEMNTEAFF	TGTGCCAGCCGAAAAGAGATGAACACTGAAGCTTTCTTT